Listed below are T cell receptor beta chains from one sample, sequenced in a study of CD8 T cells in ankylosing spondylitis. TCRdb re-called the 5' RACE reads through MiXCR, storing one row per CDR3 protein. The data hold 200,000 to 300,000 distinct CDR3 sequences, with roughly a tenth observed a single time. The sample taken for sequencing was blood, either unsorted or a sorted T cell fraction (not recorded which). Source of these receptors: a male donor with ankylosing spondylitis or in good health (not recorded which). CDR3s include the opening cysteine and the closing phenylalanine or tryptophan. A D gene is named only where the DNA matches it firmly. Where a row states a size, it is once, few, many or the class of an expanded clone; other rows omit it.

V gene	J gene	clone size	CDR3 length	D gene	CDR3 protein	CDR3 DNA
TRBV9	TRBJ2-5	many	15	TRBD2	CASSVGAGAGETQYF	TGTGCCAGCAGCGTAGGGGCGGGAGCAGGAGAGACCCAGTACTTC
TRBV5-6	TRBJ2-3	-	14	TRBD1	CASSWDSSTDTQYF	TGTGCCAGCAGCTGGGACAGTAGCACAGATACGCAGTATTTT
TRBV7-9	TRBJ2-7	few	11	-	CASSSLGEQYF	TGTGCCAGCAGTTCCCTGGGCGAGCAGTACTTC
TRBV12-3/TRBV12-4	TRBJ2-1	many	14	-	CASSSGTDVGEQFF	TGTGCCAGCAGTAGCGGGACAGACGTAGGTGAGCAGTTCTTC
TRBV20-1	TRBJ1-1	-	14	-	CSARVGGAGLPPFF	TGCAGTGCTAGAGTCGGGGGCGCCGGTCTGCCTCCTTTCTTT
TRBV20-1	TRBJ1-1	few	12	TRBD1	CSAREQGTEAFF	TGCAGTGCTAGAGAACAGGGGACTGAAGCTTTCTTT
TRBV4-1	TRBJ1-6	few	17	-	CASSHPARGGDNSPLHF	TGCGCCAGCAGCCACCCAGCTAGGGGGGGCGATAATTCACCCCTCCACTTT
TRBV5-1	TRBJ2-7	few	14	TRBD1	CASSFYQGALEQYF	TGCGCCAGCAGCTTCTATCAGGGGGCTCTCGAGCAGTACTTC
TRBV6-5	TRBJ2-5	many	17	TRBD2	CASSYSITSGWGETQYF	TGTGCCAGCAGTTACTCGATTACTAGCGGTTGGGGAGAGACCCAGTACTTC
TRBV3-1	TRBJ1-1	-	14	-	CASSPNVANTEAFF	TGTGCCAGCAGCCCCAACGTAGCGAACACTGAAGCTTTCTTT
TRBV9	TRBJ2-7	few	13	TRBD2	CASPGTSGYEQYF	TGTGCCAGCCCCGGGACTAGCGGCTACGAGCAGTACTTC
TRBV20-1	TRBJ2-7	many	17	TRBD2	CSARDPGGLAGPYEQYF	TGCAGTGCTAGAGACCCCGGGGGCCTAGCGGGTCCCTACGAGCAGTACTTC
TRBV5-1	TRBJ1-5	many	13	TRBD1	CAKGTEAHQPQHF	TGCGCCAAAGGGACAGAGGCACATCAGCCCCAGCATTTT
TRBV5-5	TRBJ2-1	many	16	-	CASSLRSGGVINEQFF	TGTGCCAGCAGCTTGAGGTCCGGCGGGGTCATCAATGAGCAGTTCTTC
TRBV5-1	TRBJ2-6	many	14	-	CASSLSSGANVLTF	TGCGCCAGCAGCTTATCCTCTGGGGCCAACGTCCTGACTTTC
TRBV29-1	TRBJ1-3	-	11	-	CSTLSGNTIYF	TGCAGCACTCTCTCTGGAAACACCATATATTTT
TRBV10-3	TRBJ1-2	many	14	TRBD1	CAISGSGQVKGYTF	TGTGCCATCAGTGGCTCGGGACAGGTTAAGGGCTACACCTTC
TRBV30	TRBJ1-5	many	17	TRBD1	CAWSVGTVSYSNQPQHF	TGTGCCTGGAGTGTCGGGACAGTGTCTTATAGCAATCAGCCCCAGCATTTT
TRBV6-1	TRBJ1-1	few	13	-	CATATGNSAEAFF	TGTGCCACCGCAACAGGTAACAGCGCTGAAGCTTTCTTT
TRBV10-3	TRBJ2-6	-	17	-	CAITATELNSGANVLTF	TGTGCCATCACCGCGACCGAATTAAATTCTGGGGCCAACGTCCTGACTTTC
TRBV29-1	TRBJ1-2	many	13	TRBD1	CSVEGQSNYGYTF	TGCAGCGTGGAGGGACAGTCTAACTATGGCTACACCTTC
TRBV29-1	TRBJ1-1	-	13	TRBD1	CSGVEGAITEAFF	TGCAGCGGCGTGGAGGGGGCTATTACTGAAGCTTTCTTT
TRBV19	TRBJ2-1	-	17	TRBD2	CASSVVGGRAGSNEQFF	TGTGCCAGTAGTGTCGTGGGAGGGAGGGCAGGGAGCAATGAGCAGTTCTTC
TRBV5-1	TRBJ2-1	many	18	TRBD2	CASSLVMLAGGGNNEQFF	TGCGCCAGCAGCTTGGTAATGCTAGCGGGAGGAGGAAACAATGAGCAGTTCTTC
TRBV7-2	TRBJ2-7	-	13	-	CASSGRISYEQYF	TGTGCCAGCAGCGGCCGGATCTCCTACGAGCAGTACTTC
TRBV7-9	TRBJ2-3	many	17	TRBD2	CASSYTTSDPRGDTQYF	TGTGCCAGCAGCTATACTACCTCGGACCCGCGGGGGGATACGCAGTATTTT
TRBV7-2	TRBJ2-7	many	15	-	CASSWDWTGTYEQYF	TGTGCCAGCAGCTGGGACTGGACCGGTACCTACGAGCAGTACTTC
TRBV6-5	TRBJ2-5	many	15	TRBD1	CASSYLGQGEETQYF	TGTGCCAGCAGTTACCTAGGACAGGGGGAAGAGACCCAGTACTTC
TRBV20-1	TRBJ2-1	many	14	TRBD2	CSAPRGSGSDEQFF	TGCAGTGCTCCAAGGGGTAGCGGGAGTGATGAGCAGTTCTTC
TRBV29-1	TRBJ2-7	few	17	-	CSVGETGGGTLRYEQYF	TGCAGCGTTGGGGAGACAGGTGGGGGGACTTTGAGGTACGAGCAGTACTTC
TRBV7-8	TRBJ2-3	many	14	-	CASSLSVLTDTQYF	TGTGCCAGCAGCTTATCGGTCTTAACAGATACGCAGTATTTT
TRBV4-1	TRBJ2-7	many	14	TRBD2	CASSLQREAYEQYF	TGCGCCAGCAGCTTGCAGCGGGAGGCCTACGAGCAGTACTTC
TRBV5-1	TRBJ1-2	many	15	TRBD1	CASSLAGLDRGLDTF	TGCGCCAGCAGCTTGGCCGGTCTGGACAGGGGGCTTGACACCTTC
TRBV7-2	TRBJ1-5	many	17	TRBD1	CASSKGGGGGGNQPQHF	TGTGCCAGCAGTAAAGGGGGCGGGGGCGGGGGGAATCAGCCCCAGCATTTT
TRBV18	TRBJ2-7	few	15	TRBD1	CASSLGTGFSYEQYF	TGTGCCAGCTCACTTGGGACAGGGTTCTCCTACGAGCAGTACTTC
TRBV4-2	TRBJ1-3	-	16	-	CASSHRQMTSGNTIYF	TGTGCCAGCAGCCATAGACAGATGACCTCTGGAAACACCATATATTTT
TRBV13	TRBJ1-4	many	16	TRBD1	CASTHSGTGLNEKLFF	TGTGCCAGCACCCATTCGGGGACAGGCCTTAATGAAAAACTGTTTTTT
TRBV3-1	TRBJ1-2	-	12	-	CASSQADHGYTF	TGTGCCAGCAGCCAAGCCGATCATGGCTACACCTTC
TRBV4-2	TRBJ1-4	-	17	TRBD1	CASSQEGAGQGAEKLFF	TGTGCCAGCAGCCAAGAAGGGGCGGGACAGGGGGCTGAAAAACTGTTTTTT
TRBV19	TRBJ1-1	many	14	-	CASSIRGSGTEAFF	TGTGCCAGTAGTATTCGGGGGAGCGGCACTGAAGCTTTCTTT
TRBV25-1	TRBJ2-7	-	13	TRBD2	CASRTSGAYEQYF	TGTGCCAGCAGGACTAGCGGGGCCTACGAGCAGTACTTC